Included here is one T cell receptor (beta chain) sequence, with context. The entry originates in a study of blood T cell repertoires in COVID-19. At the level of the study: Some COVID-19 samples were acute and others convalescent; all came from the United States, Italy and Spain.

This CDR3 has 16 residues. Germline V gene data show CDR1 as SGHDT and CDR2 as YYEEEE. Trimming removed 5 bases at V and 2 bases at J, with 18 bases between. Methods used by the authors: Amplification of reference gene primers provided the estimated nucleated cell counts. Assay: immunoSEQ multiplex PCR; the TCRdb copy retains only in-frame clones and omits some. Clone size and the V and J calls come from that table; the DNA yielded D and trimming. Seen here are under 300,000 clones, about four fifths observed once, and the top ten hold 3.4%. The specimen sequenced was peripheral blood. The clonotype was recovered from a woman aged 18-30 years with acute or convalescent COVID-19. The V and J genes are TRBV5-6 and TRBJ2-3; TRBD2 might be the D (5 bases). CDR3 in DNA: TGTGCCAGCAGGATGAGGGAGTCCCCCCTCACAGATACGCAGTATTTT. Protein product: CASRMRESPLTDTQYF.